The rows below give T cell receptor beta chains drawn from one sample of a study of metastatic and nonmetastatic thyroid tumors. TCRdb re-analyzed the PCR reads through MiXCR. The table shows 65,000 or so clones, with about 4% occurring only once. The sample taken for sequencing was blood. Every receptor here comes from a female donor with papillary thyroid cancer or a benign thyroid nodule (not recorded which). Some clones in this sample may be carry-over from other donors' samples. Each CDR3 is given with its conserved first and last residue. A D gene is named only where the DNA matches it firmly. Only some rows state a clone size, as once, few, many or a class for expanded clones.

j_call: TRBJ2-7
d_call: -
v_call: TRBV2
clone_size: few
cdr3_nt: TGTGCCAGCAGGAAAGCCGGGACTGGTATCTACGAGCAGTACTTC
cdr3_aa: CASRKAGTGIYEQYF

j_call: TRBJ2-1
d_call: TRBD2
v_call: TRBV7-3
clone_size: many
cdr3_nt: TGTGCCAGCAGCTCCGGGACTACAAACAATGAGCAGTTCTTC
cdr3_aa: CASSSGTTNNEQFF

j_call: TRBJ2-5
d_call: -
v_call: TRBV7-9
clone_size: -
cdr3_nt: TGTGCCAGCAGCTTAGGGTTGGAGACCCAGTACTTC
cdr3_aa: CASSLGLETQYF

j_call: TRBJ2-3
d_call: TRBD2
v_call: TRBV27
clone_size: many
cdr3_nt: TGTGCCAGCAGTTTGCGGGAGCGACTCACAGATACGCAGTATTTT
cdr3_aa: CASSLRERLTDTQYF

j_call: TRBJ1-6
d_call: -
v_call: TRBV6-1
clone_size: many
cdr3_nt: TGTGCCAGCATGCTGCGGACCCTGATTAATTCACCCCTCCACTTT
cdr3_aa: CASMLRTLINSPLHF

j_call: TRBJ1-1
d_call: -
v_call: TRBV7-7
clone_size: few
cdr3_nt: TGTGCTAGCAGTCGCGACAGAAACACTGAATCTTTCTTT
cdr3_aa: CASSRDRNTESFF

j_call: TRBJ2-3
d_call: TRBD2
v_call: TRBV11-1
clone_size: many
cdr3_nt: TGTGCCAGCAGCTCCCGGACTAGTAGTACAGATACGCAGTATTTT
cdr3_aa: CASSSRTSSTDTQYF

j_call: TRBJ2-3
d_call: TRBD2
v_call: TRBV20-1
clone_size: few
cdr3_nt: TGCAGTGCTCCCCGGCTAGCGGGAGACACAGATACGCAGTATTTT
cdr3_aa: CSAPRLAGDTDTQYF

j_call: TRBJ1-6
d_call: -
v_call: TRBV28
clone_size: few
cdr3_nt: TGTGCCAGCAGTTTTGACAGGCGGTATTCACCCCTCCACTTT
cdr3_aa: CASSFDRRYSPLHF

j_call: TRBJ2-3
d_call: TRBD1
v_call: TRBV6-1
clone_size: few
cdr3_nt: TGTGCCAGCAGGGCCTTCCGGACAGGGAGCCCAGATACGCAGTATTTT
cdr3_aa: CASRAFRTGSPDTQYF

j_call: TRBJ2-2
d_call: -
v_call: TRBV5-1
clone_size: many
cdr3_nt: TGCGCCAGCAGCTCTGGACTAAGGGAAACTAAAAACACCGGGGAGCTGTTTTTT
cdr3_aa: CASSSGLRETKNTGELFF

j_call: TRBJ1-5
d_call: -
v_call: TRBV7-8
clone_size: -
cdr3_nt: TGTGCCAGCAGCACGTGGGCCCGGAGGGGCGGTCTTCAGCCCCAGCATTTT
cdr3_aa: CASSTWARRGGLQPQHF

j_call: TRBJ2-1
d_call: TRBD2
v_call: TRBV4-1
clone_size: many
cdr3_nt: TGCGCCAGCAGCCAAGGATTCCGGGGACTAGCGGGTTACAATGAGCAGTTCTTC
cdr3_aa: CASSQGFRGLAGYNEQFF

j_call: TRBJ1-3
d_call: TRBD1
v_call: TRBV5-1
clone_size: few
cdr3_nt: TGCGCCAGCAGCTTTTCCAGGGGGCCGGGAAACACAATATATTTT
cdr3_aa: CASSFSRGPGNTIYF

j_call: TRBJ1-6
d_call: -
v_call: TRBV7-9
clone_size: -
cdr3_nt: TGTGCCAGCAGCTTAGTAAGGGGTGGAAATTCACCCCTCCACTTT
cdr3_aa: CASSLVRGGNSPLHF

j_call: TRBJ1-6
d_call: -
v_call: TRBV6-1
clone_size: -
cdr3_nt: TGTTCCAGCAGTGAAAGCTCGCCCCTCCACTTT
cdr3_aa: CSSSESSPLHF

j_call: TRBJ1-1
d_call: TRBD1
v_call: TRBV11-3
clone_size: many
cdr3_nt: TGTGCCAGCAGCTTAGAGAGGGGGCATTTGGGAACTGAAGCTTTCTTT
cdr3_aa: CASSLERGHLGTEAFF

j_call: TRBJ2-1
d_call: -
v_call: TRBV18
clone_size: many
cdr3_nt: TGTGCCAGCTCACCACCTGGGTCGCAGGCCTTTTACAATGAGCAGTTCTTC
cdr3_aa: CASSPPGSQAFYNEQFF

j_call: TRBJ2-3
d_call: TRBD2
v_call: TRBV5-4
clone_size: many
cdr3_nt: TGTGCCAGCAGCTTTAGAGTTCTAGCGGGAGGGAATACGCAGTATTTT
cdr3_aa: CASSFRVLAGGNTQYF

j_call: TRBJ2-3
d_call: -
v_call: TRBV15
clone_size: many
cdr3_nt: TGTGCCACCAGCAGGAGACAGCCTTCGGGTACGCAGTATTTT
cdr3_aa: CATSRRQPSGTQYF

j_call: TRBJ2-5
d_call: TRBD1
v_call: TRBV24-1
clone_size: many
cdr3_nt: TGTGCCACCACCAACGACCGGGACAGGGGGCAACAAGAGACCCAGTACTTC
cdr3_aa: CATTNDRDRGQQETQYF

j_call: TRBJ1-3
d_call: -
v_call: TRBV3-1
clone_size: many
cdr3_nt: TGTGCCAGCAGTTCGGCTAGCTCTGGAAACACCATATATTTT
cdr3_aa: CASSSASSGNTIYF